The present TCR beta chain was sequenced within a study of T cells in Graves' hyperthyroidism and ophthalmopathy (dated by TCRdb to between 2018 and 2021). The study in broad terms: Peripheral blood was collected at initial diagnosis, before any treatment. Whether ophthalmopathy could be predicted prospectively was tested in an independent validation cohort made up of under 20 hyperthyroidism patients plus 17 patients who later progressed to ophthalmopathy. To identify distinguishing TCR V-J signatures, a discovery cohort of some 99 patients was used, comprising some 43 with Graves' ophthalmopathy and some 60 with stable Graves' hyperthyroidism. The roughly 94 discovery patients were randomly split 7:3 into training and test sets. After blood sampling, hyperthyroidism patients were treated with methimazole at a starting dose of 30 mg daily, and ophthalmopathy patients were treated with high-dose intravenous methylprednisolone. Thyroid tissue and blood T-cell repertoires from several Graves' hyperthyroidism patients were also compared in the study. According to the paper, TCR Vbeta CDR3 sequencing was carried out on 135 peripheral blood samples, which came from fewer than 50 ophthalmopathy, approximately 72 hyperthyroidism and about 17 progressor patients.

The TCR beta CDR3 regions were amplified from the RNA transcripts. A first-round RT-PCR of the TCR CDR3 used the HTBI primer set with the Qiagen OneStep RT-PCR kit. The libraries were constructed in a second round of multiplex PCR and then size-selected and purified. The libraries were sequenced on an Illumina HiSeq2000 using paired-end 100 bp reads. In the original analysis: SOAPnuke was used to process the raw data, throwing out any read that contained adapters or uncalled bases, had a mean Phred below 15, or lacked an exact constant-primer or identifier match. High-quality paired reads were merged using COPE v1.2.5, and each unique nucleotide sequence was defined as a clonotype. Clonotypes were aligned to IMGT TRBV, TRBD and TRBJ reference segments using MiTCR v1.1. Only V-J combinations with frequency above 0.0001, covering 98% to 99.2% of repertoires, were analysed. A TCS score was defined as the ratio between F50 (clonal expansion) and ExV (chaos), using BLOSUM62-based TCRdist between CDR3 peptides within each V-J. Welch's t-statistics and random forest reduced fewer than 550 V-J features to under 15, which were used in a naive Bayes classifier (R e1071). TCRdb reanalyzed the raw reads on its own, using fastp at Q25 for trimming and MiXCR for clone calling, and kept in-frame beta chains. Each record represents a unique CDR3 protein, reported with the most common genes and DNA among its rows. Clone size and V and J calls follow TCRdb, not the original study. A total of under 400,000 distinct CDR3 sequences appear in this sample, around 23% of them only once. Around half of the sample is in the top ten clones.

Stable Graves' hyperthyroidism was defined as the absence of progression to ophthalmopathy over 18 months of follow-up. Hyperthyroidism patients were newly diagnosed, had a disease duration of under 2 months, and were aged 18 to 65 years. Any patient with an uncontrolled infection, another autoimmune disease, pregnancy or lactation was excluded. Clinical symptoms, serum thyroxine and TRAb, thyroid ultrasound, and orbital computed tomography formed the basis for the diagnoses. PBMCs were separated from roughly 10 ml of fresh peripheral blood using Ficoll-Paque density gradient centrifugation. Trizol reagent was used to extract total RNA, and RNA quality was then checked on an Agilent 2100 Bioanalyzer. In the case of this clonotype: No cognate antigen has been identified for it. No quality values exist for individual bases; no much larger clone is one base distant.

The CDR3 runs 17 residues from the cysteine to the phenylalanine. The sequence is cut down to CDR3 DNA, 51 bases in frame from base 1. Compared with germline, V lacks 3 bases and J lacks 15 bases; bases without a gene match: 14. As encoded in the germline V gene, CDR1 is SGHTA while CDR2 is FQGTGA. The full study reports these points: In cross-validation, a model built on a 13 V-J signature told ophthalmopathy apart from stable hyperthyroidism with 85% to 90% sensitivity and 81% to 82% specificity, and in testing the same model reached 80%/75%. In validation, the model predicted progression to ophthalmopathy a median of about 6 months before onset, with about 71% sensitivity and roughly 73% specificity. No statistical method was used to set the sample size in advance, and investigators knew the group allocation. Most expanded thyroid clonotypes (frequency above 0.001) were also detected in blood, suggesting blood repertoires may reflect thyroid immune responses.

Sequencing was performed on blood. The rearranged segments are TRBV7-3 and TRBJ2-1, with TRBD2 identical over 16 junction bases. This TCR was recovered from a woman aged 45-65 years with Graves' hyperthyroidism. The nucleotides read TGTGCCAGCAGCTTCAAACCGGGACTAGCGGGGGGGCCCGGTGTGTTCTTC. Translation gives CASSFKPGLAGGPGVFF.